This T cell receptor beta chain was documented in a study of identifying expanded T cells in peripheral blood. V lost 4 bases, J lost 2 bases, and 11 bases lay in between. This CDR3 is 15 amino acids long. In germline, CDR1 is LNHDA, CDR2 SQIVND (reference sequence). Details on this clone: Antigen unknown.

The data were produced by immunoSEQ multiplex PCR, yet TCRdb's version contains in-frame clones alone and is incomplete. Of some 97,000 clones in the sample, around nine tenths are singletons; the top ten hold around 5%. Findings and caveats of the study: Over two and four weeks, about 16 and 20 clones changed, versus approximately 1.1 between replicates. Roughly two-week clone count variance significantly increased as total template count grew.

Sequencing input: blood. The sequence was collected from a person aged 18 to 75 in good health. The V gene is TRBV19, the J gene TRBJ2-2; D perhaps matches TRBD1 (5 bases). Written as DNA, the CDR3 is TGTGCCAGTAGTACGGTCAGGGTAAACACCGGGGAGCTGTTTTTT. As protein: CASSTVRVNTGELFF.